This TCR beta chain is drawn from a study of chemoradiotherapy in HPV16-positive cancers. Study background: Candidate HPV-specific clones and shared TCR motifs came from a couple of HPV16-positive patients. Regarding the study as a whole: Candidate HPV-specific clones and E7-related TCR motifs grew in tumor during treatment. Functional assays defining HPV-specific T cells used only a couple of HPV16-positive patients. Better recurrence-free survival went with HPV-responsive T-cell expansion in HPV16-positive patients.

Regarding this clone: Its antigen is not known.

The CDR3 is 13 residues long. Germline CDR1 GTSNPN, CDR2 SVGIG (reference sequence). V gave up 1 base and J gave up 3 bases, with 10 bases separating them. Profiled with immunoSEQ multiplex PCR; TCRdb holds only in-frame clones, not every one. The sample includes 25,000 to 40,000 clones, 80% to 90% of them seen just once. The sequence was obtained from a human donor with HPV-associated anogenital cancer. Sequencing used blood, obtained from a patient who underwent chemoradiotherapy. The V and J genes are TRBV30 and TRBJ2-7; D is unresolved. The CDR3 loop reads CAWSANRDYEQYF. The CDR3 nucleotides are TGTGCCTGGAGTGCAAATAGGGACTACGAGCAGTACTTC. Full variable domain (rest looked up from reference TRBV30 and TRBJ2-7): SQTIHQWPATLVQPVGSPLSLECTVEGTSNPNLYWYRQAAGRGLQLLFYSVGIGQISSEVPQNLSASRPQDRQFILSSKKLLLSDSGFYLCAWSANRDYEQYFGPGTRLTVT.